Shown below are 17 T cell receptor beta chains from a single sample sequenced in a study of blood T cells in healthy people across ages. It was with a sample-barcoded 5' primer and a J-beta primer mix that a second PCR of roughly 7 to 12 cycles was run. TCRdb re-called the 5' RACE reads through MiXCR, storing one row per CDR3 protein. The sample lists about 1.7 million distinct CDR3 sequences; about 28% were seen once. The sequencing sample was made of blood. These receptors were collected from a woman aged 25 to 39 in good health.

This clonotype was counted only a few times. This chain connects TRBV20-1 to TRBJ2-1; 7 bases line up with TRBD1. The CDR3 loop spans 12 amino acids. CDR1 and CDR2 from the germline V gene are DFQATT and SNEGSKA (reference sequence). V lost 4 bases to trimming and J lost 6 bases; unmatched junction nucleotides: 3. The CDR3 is CSAKKGANEQFF. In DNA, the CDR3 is TGCAGTGCTAAGAAGGGGGCCAATGAGCAGTTCTTC.

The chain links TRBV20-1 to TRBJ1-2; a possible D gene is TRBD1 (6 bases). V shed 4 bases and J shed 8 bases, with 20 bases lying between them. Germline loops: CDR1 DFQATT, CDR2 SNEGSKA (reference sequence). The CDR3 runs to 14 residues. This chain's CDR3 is CSAISKAGVEGYTF. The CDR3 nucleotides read TGCAGTGCTATTTCGAAAGCAGGGGTCGAGGGCTACACCTTC.

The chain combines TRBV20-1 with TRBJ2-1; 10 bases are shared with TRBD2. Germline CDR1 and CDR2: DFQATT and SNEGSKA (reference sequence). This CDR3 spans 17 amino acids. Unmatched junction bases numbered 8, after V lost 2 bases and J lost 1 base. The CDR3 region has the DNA TGCAGTGCTAGACTAGCGGGAGAGGGGGGGTCCTACAATGAGCAGTTCTTC. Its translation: CSARLAGEGGSYNEQFF.

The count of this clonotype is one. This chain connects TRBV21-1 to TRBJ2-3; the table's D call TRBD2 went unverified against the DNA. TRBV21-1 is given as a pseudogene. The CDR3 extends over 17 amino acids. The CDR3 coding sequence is TGTGCCAGCAGCAAGTTGGGACCCTACCCGTTCCCAGATACGCAGTATTTT. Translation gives CASSKLGPYPFPDTQYF.

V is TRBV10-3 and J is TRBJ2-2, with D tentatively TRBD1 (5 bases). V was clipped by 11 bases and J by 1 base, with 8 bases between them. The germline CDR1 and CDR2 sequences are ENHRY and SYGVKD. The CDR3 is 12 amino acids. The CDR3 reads CAVGQNTGELFF. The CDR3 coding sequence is TGTGCCGTTGGACAGAACACCGGGGAGCTGTTTTTT.

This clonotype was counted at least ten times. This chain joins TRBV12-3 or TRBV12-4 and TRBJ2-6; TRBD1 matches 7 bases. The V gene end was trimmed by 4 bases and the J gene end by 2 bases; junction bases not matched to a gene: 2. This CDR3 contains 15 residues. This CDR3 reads CASSSDRTGANVLTF. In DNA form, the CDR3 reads TGTGCCAGCAGTTCGGACAGGACTGGGGCCAACGTCCTGACTTTC.

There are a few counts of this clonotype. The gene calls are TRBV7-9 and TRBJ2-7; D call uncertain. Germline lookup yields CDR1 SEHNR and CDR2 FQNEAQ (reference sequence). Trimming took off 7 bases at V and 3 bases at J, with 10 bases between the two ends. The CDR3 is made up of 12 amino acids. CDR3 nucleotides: TGTGCCAGCACACCTCTAAACTACGAGCAGTACTTC. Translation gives CASTPLNYEQYF.

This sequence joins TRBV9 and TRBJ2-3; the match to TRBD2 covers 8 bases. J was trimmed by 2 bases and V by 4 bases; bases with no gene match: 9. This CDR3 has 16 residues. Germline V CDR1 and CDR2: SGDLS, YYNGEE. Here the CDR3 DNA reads TGTGCCAGCAGCCCACGTCGGGGGGGGCCCACAGATACGCAGTATTTT. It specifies CASSPRRGGPTDTQYF.

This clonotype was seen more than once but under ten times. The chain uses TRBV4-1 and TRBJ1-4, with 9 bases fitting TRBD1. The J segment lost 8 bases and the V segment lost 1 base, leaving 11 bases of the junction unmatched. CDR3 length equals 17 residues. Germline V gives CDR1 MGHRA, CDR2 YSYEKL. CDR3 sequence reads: CASSQVGSGTGSEKLFF. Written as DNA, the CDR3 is TGCGCCAGCAGCCAAGTTGGATCCGGGACAGGGAGCGAAAAACTGTTTTTT.

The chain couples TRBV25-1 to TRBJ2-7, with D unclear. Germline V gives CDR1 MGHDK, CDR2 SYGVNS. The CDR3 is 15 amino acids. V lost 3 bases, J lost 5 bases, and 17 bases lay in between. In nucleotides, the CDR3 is TGTGCCAGCAGTGAGCCTGCTGCGGTTTTCGACGAGCAGTACTTC. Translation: CASSEPAAVFDEQYF.

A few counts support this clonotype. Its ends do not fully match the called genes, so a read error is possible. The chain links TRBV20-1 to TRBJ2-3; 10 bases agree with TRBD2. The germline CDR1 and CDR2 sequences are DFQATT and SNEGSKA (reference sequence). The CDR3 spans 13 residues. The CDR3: CSARAGGADTQYF. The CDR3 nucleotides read TGCAGTGCGAGAGCGGGGGGGGCTGATACGCAGTATTTT.

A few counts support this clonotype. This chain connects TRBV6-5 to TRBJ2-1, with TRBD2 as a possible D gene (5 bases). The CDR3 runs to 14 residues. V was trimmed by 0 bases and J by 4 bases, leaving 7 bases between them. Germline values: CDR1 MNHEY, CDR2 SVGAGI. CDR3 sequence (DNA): TGTGCCAGCAGTTACTCGACTACATACAATGAGCAGTTCTTC. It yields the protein CASSYSTTYNEQFF.

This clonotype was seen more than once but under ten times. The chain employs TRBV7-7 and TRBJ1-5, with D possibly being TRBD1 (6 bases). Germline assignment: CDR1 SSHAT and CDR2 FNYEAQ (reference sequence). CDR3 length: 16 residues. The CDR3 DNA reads TGTCCTGATATAATGTCGTTTCGGGGGCGCAATCAGCCCCAGCATTTT. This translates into CPDIMSFRGRNQPQHF.

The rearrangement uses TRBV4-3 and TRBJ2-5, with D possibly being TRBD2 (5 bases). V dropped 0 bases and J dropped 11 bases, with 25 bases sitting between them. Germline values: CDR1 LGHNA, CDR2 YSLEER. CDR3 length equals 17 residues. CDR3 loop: CASSQDTREIGVGVQYF. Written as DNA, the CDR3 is TGCGCCAGCAGCCAAGATACAAGGGAGATCGGCGTGGGTGTGCAGTACTTC.

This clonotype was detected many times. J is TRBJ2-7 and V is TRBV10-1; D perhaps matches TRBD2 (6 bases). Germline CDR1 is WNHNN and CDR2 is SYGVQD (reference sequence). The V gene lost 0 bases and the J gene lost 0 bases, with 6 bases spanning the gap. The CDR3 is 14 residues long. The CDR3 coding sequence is TGCGCCAGCAGTGAGTCGGAGGGCTCCTACGAGCAGTACTTC. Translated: CASSESEGSYEQYF.

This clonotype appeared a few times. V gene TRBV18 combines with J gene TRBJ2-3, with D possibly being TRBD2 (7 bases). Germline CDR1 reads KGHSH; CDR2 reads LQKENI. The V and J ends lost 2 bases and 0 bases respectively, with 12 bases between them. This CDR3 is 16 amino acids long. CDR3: CASSPGAGASTDTQYF. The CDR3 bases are TGTGCCAGCTCACCAGGGGCGGGGGCTAGCACAGATACGCAGTATTTT.

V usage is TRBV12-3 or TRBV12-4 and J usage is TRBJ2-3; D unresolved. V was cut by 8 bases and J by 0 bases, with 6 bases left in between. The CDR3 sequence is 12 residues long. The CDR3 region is CASCQSTDTQYF. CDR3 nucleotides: TGTGCCAGCTGTCAGAGCACAGATACGCAGTATTTT.